Shown below are 10 T cell receptor beta chains from a single sample sequenced in a study of blood T cell repertoires in COVID-19. Measured with immunoSEQ multiplex PCR; TCRdb has only the in-frame clones, and not every one. In the table there are just over 300,000 clones, roughly 90% of which are singletons. Sequenced: peripheral blood. The receptors here all came from a man younger than 35 with active or convalescent COVID-19.

The chain has TRBV13 and TRBJ2-3; D might be TRBD2 (6 bases). The CDR3 consists of 14 residues. Germline CDR1 PRHDT, CDR2 FYEKMQ (reference sequence). V lost 0 bases to trimming and J lost 10 bases, with 14 bases between them. The CDR3 nucleotides are TGTGCCAGCAGCTTAGGACAACGCGGGGTTTCGCAGTATTTT. Amino acid sequence: CASSLGQRGVSQYF.

J is TRBJ1-4 and V is TRBV15, with D perhaps matching TRBD1 (5 bases). The CDR3 is 15 residues long. Germline CDR1 and CDR2: LNHNV and YYDKDF (reference sequence). V shed 1 base and J shed 6 bases, with 12 bases lying between them. In DNA form, the CDR3 reads TGTGCCACCAGCAGAGTTGGGGGGGACGATGAAAAACTGTTTTTT. Translated, it gives CATSRVGGDDEKLFF.

The chain joins TRBV29-1 to TRBJ1-4, with 7 bases aligning to TRBD1. Per germline, CDR1 SQVTM and CDR2 ANQGSEA. The CDR3 covers 12 residues. The V gene end was trimmed by 6 bases and the J gene end by 8 bases; junction bases not matched to a gene: 6. CDR3 residues: CSVRTGREKLFF. As DNA, the CDR3 is TGCAGCGTCAGGACAGGACGGGAAAAACTGTTTTTT.

The rearrangement joins TRBV18 to TRBJ1-1; no firm D call. CDR3 length: 15 amino acids. Per germline, CDR1 KGHSH and CDR2 LQKENI. V was clipped by 2 bases and J by 11 bases, with 21 bases between them. The CDR3 sequence is CASSPESDIPGRAFF. The CDR3 DNA sequence: TGTGCCAGCTCACCAGAGTCAGACATACCAGGAAGGGCTTTCTTT.

The chain joins TRBV7-9 to TRBJ1-2; D gene ambiguous. Per the germline V gene, CDR1 is SEHNR and CDR2 is FQNEAQ (reference sequence). The CDR3 length is 14 residues. V was clipped by 2 bases and J by 3 bases, with 10 bases between them. The CDR3 loop reads CASSLSAGYYGYTF. The CDR3 nucleotides read TGTGCCAGCAGCTTATCGGCAGGATACTATGGCTACACCTTC.

This chain's CDR3 is CATSRNPTGSNQPQHF. The CDR3 DNA sequence: TGTGCCACCAGCAGAAACCCAACAGGGTCCAATCAGCCCCAGCATTTT. V and J are TRBV15 and TRBJ1-5, with D perhaps matching TRBD1 (6 bases). CDR1 and CDR2 from the germline V gene are LNHNV and YYDKDF (reference sequence). The length of the CDR3 is 16 residues. V dropped 2 bases and J dropped 3 bases, with 14 bases sitting between them.

CDR3 region: CASSLAGGAGTEAFF. As DNA, the CDR3 is TGCGCCAGCAGCTTGGCAGGGGGCGCAGGCACTGAAGCTTTCTTT. The chain combines TRBV5-1 with TRBJ1-1, with 8 bases that match TRBD1. The CDR3 is 15 residues long. The V segment lost 0 bases and the J segment 4 bases; nucleotides outside the gene matches: 5. Looked up from germline, CDR1 is SGHRS and CDR2 is YFSETQ.

The chain links TRBV5-4 to TRBJ1-2, with a possible D match to TRBD1 (5 bases). The V gene lost 6 bases and the J gene lost 5 bases, with 23 bases spanning the gap. The CDR3 covers 16 residues. Germline CDR1 is SGHNT and CDR2 is YYREEE (reference sequence). The CDR3 loop is CASTSPGLRVSYGYTF. DNA for the CDR3: TGTGCCAGCACCTCCCCGGGACTGAGGGTCTCTTATGGCTACACCTTC.

This rearrangement joins TRBV5-1 to TRBJ2-3; 7 bases fit TRBD1. J lost 4 bases, V lost 8 bases, and 4 bases had no gene match. The CDR3 totals 12 residues. Germline CDR1 SGHRS, CDR2 YFSETQ. CDR3 amino acids: CASEGAADTQYF. Written as DNA, the CDR3 is TGCGCCAGTGAGGGGGCCGCAGATACGCAGTATTTT.

V gene TRBV19 combines with J gene TRBJ2-7, with D uncertain. The CDR3 sequence is 11 residues long. The germline gives CDR1 LNHDA, CDR2 SQIVND (reference sequence). V shed 10 bases and J shed 6 bases, with 13 bases lying between them. CDR3 nucleotides: TGTGCCACCTCGACTCGGGTCGAGCAGTACTTC. Translation: CATSTRVEQYF.